What follows are 30 T cell receptor beta chains derived from one specimen sequenced in a study of T cells after yellow fever vaccination. Via MiXCR, TCRdb re-called the 5' RACE reads, giving one row per CDR3 protein. Among some 550,000 distinct CDR3 sequences listed, roughly 21% were seen once. The sample consisted of PBMCs, taken 15 days after the yellow fever booster vaccination. The receptors come from a man younger than 45 who received the YFV17D yellow fever vaccine.

The rearrangement joins TRBV12-3 or TRBV12-4 to TRBJ2-7; a possible D gene is TRBD2 (5 bases). The CDR3 length is 14 residues. Trimming removed 4 bases at V and 1 base at J, with 11 bases between. This chain's CDR3 is CASSSAGISYEQYF. In DNA form, the CDR3 reads TGTGCCAGCAGTTCGGCGGGTATTTCCTACGAGCAGTACTTC.

V gene TRBV7-9 combines with J gene TRBJ2-4; TRBD2 is a possible D gene (5 bases). V lost 8 bases, J lost 11 bases, and 13 bases lay in between. Germline values: CDR1 SEHNR, CDR2 FQNEAQ (reference sequence). The CDR3 spans 11 residues. CDR3 amino acids: CASSAAGLQYF. In DNA form, the CDR3 reads TGTGCCAGCTCCGCGGCGGGCCTTCAGTACTTC.

This clonotype was counted at least ten times. The V gene is TRBV9, the J gene TRBJ2-1; the D is unclear. The CDR3 loop spans 13 amino acids. Germline values: CDR1 SGDLS, CDR2 YYNGEE. Trimming left V 0 bases short and J 2 bases short, with 3 bases between. CDR3 bases: TGTGCCAGCAGCGTAGGGCCCTACAATGAGCAGTTCTTC. Translating it yields CASSVGPYNEQFF.

Comment on this clonotype: A read error may account for a junction end that differs from germline. V usage is TRBV12-3 or TRBV12-4 and J usage is TRBJ2-1; no definite D call. The CDR3 is 12 residues long. The chain's CDR3 is CASSSRMTERLF. CDR3 DNA sequence: TGTGCCAGCAGTTCCAGAATGACGGAACGACTCTTC.

The gene calls are TRBV15 and TRBJ2-1; 7 nucleotides match TRBD2. The CDR3 contains 15 residues. The germline gives CDR1 LNHNV, CDR2 YYDKDF (reference sequence). With 1 base clipped from V and 2 bases from J, the junction kept 2 bases outside the gene matches. The CDR3, as DNA: TGTGCCACCAGCAGAGGGACTAGGGCCTACAATGAGCAGTTCTTC. Its translation is CATSRGTRAYNEQFF.

The rearrangement links TRBV20-1 to TRBJ2-5, with 9 bases identical to TRBD1. CDR3 length: 15 residues. V was pared by 3 bases and J by 2 bases, with 7 bases of the junction left unmatched. Germline lookup yields CDR1 DFQATT and CDR2 SNEGSKA (reference sequence). The CDR3 bases are TGCAGTGCTAGTAGTCGGGACAGGGTTCAAGAGACCCAGTACTTC. Its protein product is CSASSRDRVQETQYF.

The V and J genes are TRBV7-8 and TRBJ2-3; 7 positions match TRBD2. The J segment lost 1 base and the V segment lost 8 bases, leaving 0 bases of the junction unmatched. Germline CDR1 and CDR2: SGHVS and FQNEAQ. There are 12 residues in the CDR3. In nucleotides, the CDR3 is TGTGCCAGCCTAGCGGGCACAGATACGCAGTATTTT. This gives the protein CASLAGTDTQYF.

The chain carries TRBV3-1 and TRBJ2-1; D gene ambiguous. Between the trimmed V and J ends, which lost 1 base and 5 bases, there was a span of 6 bases. CDR1 and CDR2 from the germline V gene are LGHDT and YNNKEL (reference sequence). This CDR3 comprises 13 residues. The CDR3 spells CASSQGRNNEQFF. In nucleotides, the CDR3 is TGTGCCAGCAGCCAAGGCAGAAACAATGAGCAGTTCTTC.

This clonotype appeared a few times. V is TRBV5-5 and J is TRBJ2-2, with a possible D match to TRBD1 (7 bases). The V and J ends lost 4 bases and 1 base respectively, with 11 bases between them. The V gene's germline CDR1 is SGHKS and CDR2 YYEKEE (reference sequence). This CDR3 has 15 residues. CDR3 in DNA: TGTGCCAGCAGCCGCGGGACAGAGAACACCGGGGAGCTGTTTTTT. It is translated as CASSRGTENTGELFF.

This chain connects TRBV28 to TRBJ2-7; maybe TRBD1 (6 bases). This CDR3 has 14 amino acids. CDR1 is MDHEN and CDR2 is SYDVKM in the germline V gene. Trimming took off 3 bases at V and 3 bases at J, with 12 bases between the two ends. The CDR3 protein is CASSFGQGYYEQYF. The CDR3, as DNA: TGTGCCAGCAGTTTCGGGCAGGGGTACTACGAGCAGTACTTC.

Concerning this clonotype itself: The junction and the germline gene differ at one end; a read error may be behind it. The genes are TRBV15 and TRBJ1-4, with 7 bases identical to TRBD1. Germline CDR1 is LNHNV and CDR2 is YYDKDF (reference sequence). The CDR3 is 18 amino acids. As DNA, the CDR3 is TGTGCCACCAGAAGAGAAAGCAGGGACAGTCGGAATAATGAAAAACTGTTTTTT. This sequence encodes CATRRESRDSRNNEKLFF. The full variable domain, rest sourced from reference TRBV15 and TRBJ1-4, is DAMVIQNPRYQVTQFGKPVTLSCSQTLNHNVMYWYQQKSSQAPKLLFHYYDKDFNNEADTPDNFQSRRPNTSFCFLDIRSPGLGDTAMYLCATRRESRDSRNNEKLFFGSGTQLSVL.

This clonotype was found many times. V gene TRBV5-1 combines with J gene TRBJ2-3; TRBD1 matches 7 bases. The junction had 2 bases not matched to a gene; V was cut back by 1 base and J by 6 bases. CDR1 SGHRS and CDR2 YFSETQ come from the germline V gene. CDR3 size: 13 residues. CDR3 sequence reads: CASSLSRGDTQYF. The CDR3 coding sequence is TGCGCCAGCAGCTTGAGCAGGGGGGATACGCAGTATTTT.

This clonotype was picked up one time. The gene calls are TRBV5-4 and TRBJ2-3; D gene unclear. Germline assignment: CDR1 SGHNT and CDR2 YYREEE (reference sequence). The CDR3 has 14 residues. The V and J ends lost 0 bases and 6 bases respectively, with 11 bases between them. CDR3 coding DNA: TGTGCCAGCAGCTTGGCCCGCGACCGGGATACGCAGTATTTT. Translating it yields CASSLARDRDTQYF.

The V gene is TRBV6-1, the J gene TRBJ2-5; D unresolved. CDR1 is MNHNS, CDR2 SASEGT, per germline. This CDR3 contains 16 residues. The V gene lost 6 bases and the J gene lost 2 bases, with 19 bases spanning the gap. CDR3 protein: CASSPRGRGEQETQYF. DNA for the CDR3: TGTGCCAGCAGCCCCCGAGGTAGAGGCGAACAAGAGACCCAGTACTTC.

The chain's CDR3 is CASSQVEYNEQFF. CDR3 sequence (DNA): TGTGCCAGCAGCCAAGTTGAGTACAATGAGCAGTTCTTC. The genes are TRBV3-1 and TRBJ2-1; D not resolved. The CDR3 is made up of 13 amino acids. Trimming stripped 1 base from V and 4 bases from J, with 5 bases between. CDR1 and CDR2 from the germline V gene are LGHDT and YNNKEL (reference sequence).

The rearrangement links TRBV20-1 to TRBJ2-7; 9 nucleotides align to TRBD1. V trimming: 5 bases; J trimming: 3 bases; junction bases outside the gene matches: 5. The germline CDR1 and CDR2 sequences are DFQATT and SNEGSKA (reference sequence). The CDR3 contains 13 residues. CDR3 residues: CSARLGQGYEQYF. The CDR3 region has the DNA TGCAGTGCTCGCCTGGGACAGGGCTACGAGCAGTACTTC.

This clonotype showed up just a few times. The chain couples TRBV6-2 or TRBV6-3 to TRBJ1-1; the D gene is possibly TRBD1 (5 bases). CDR1 is MNHEY and CDR2 is SVGEGT in the germline V gene. Trimming removed 5 bases from V and 1 base from J, with 20 bases in between. This CDR3 spans 17 amino acids. The CDR3 nucleotides read TGTGCCAGCAGTCACCCGCCGGGTAGGGGTACGAACACTGAAGCTTTCTTT. Its protein is CASSHPPGRGTNTEAFF.

The chain joins TRBV4-1 to TRBJ2-5; the D gene is possibly TRBD2 (6 bases). The CDR3 length is 15 residues. V was cut by 0 bases and J by 2 bases, with 10 bases left in between. In germline, CDR1 is MGHRA, CDR2 YSYEKL. CDR3 nucleotide sequence: TGCGCCAGCAGCCAAGAAGGCGGAGGGCAAGAGACCCAGTACTTC. It yields the protein CASSQEGGGQETQYF.

The chain links TRBV9 to TRBJ2-3, with D maybe TRBD2 (5 bases). This CDR3 region has 15 residues. Trimming pared 0 bases from V and 1 base from J, leaving 9 bases between. Looked up from germline, CDR1 is SGDLS and CDR2 is YYNGEE. CDR3 DNA sequence: TGTGCCAGCAGCGTAGACCCCGGGGGCACAGATACGCAGTATTTT. Translating gives CASSVDPGGTDTQYF.

This clonotype was seen only a few times. The gene calls are TRBV29-1 and TRBJ2-5; D is unresolved. Trimming pared 5 bases from V and 0 bases from J, leaving 7 bases between. Germline loops: CDR1 SQVTM, CDR2 ANQGSEA. This CDR3 contains 12 residues. CDR3 nucleotides: TGCAGCGTTTACGGGTACCAAGAGACCCAGTACTTC. Its translation: CSVYGYQETQYF.

The CDR3, as DNA: TGTGCCAGCAGCCGACGGCCGGGACTAGCGGTTTACAATGAGCAGTTCTTC. It codes for CASSRRPGLAVYNEQFF. J is TRBJ2-1 and V is TRBV7-3, with 11 positions matching TRBD2. CDR1 and CDR2 from the germline V gene are SGHTA and FQGTGA. V was clipped by 5 bases and J by 4 bases; unmatched bases: 10. The CDR3 is 17 residues long.

This sequence joins TRBV11-2 and TRBJ2-3; TRBD2 agrees at 7 bases. Per germline, CDR1 SGHAT and CDR2 FQNNGV. Trimming cost V 7 bases and J 8 bases; bases outside gene matches: 12. The CDR3 is 14 residues long. The DNA for the CDR3 is TGTGCCAGCACACCTATAGCGGGCCCTTTTACGCAGTATTTT. Translation: CASTPIAGPFTQYF. The entire variable domain, with the rest obtained from reference TRBV11-2 and TRBJ2-3, is as follows: EAGVAQSPRYKIIEKRQSVAFWCNPISGHATLYWYQQILGQGPKLLIQFQNNGVVDDSQLPKDRFSAERLKGVDSTLKIQPAKLEDSAVYLCASTPIAGPFTQYFGPGTRLTVL.

The chain uses TRBV12-3 or TRBV12-4 and TRBJ2-1; D is perhaps TRBD1 (6 bases). V lost 8 bases and J 2 bases, leaving 19 bases between the germline ends. The CDR3 loop spans 16 amino acids. CDR3 residues: CASYPVGGAAYNEQFF. The CDR3 nucleotides are TGTGCCAGCTATCCCGTAGGGGGAGCGGCCTACAATGAGCAGTTCTTC.

This clonotype was detected a few times. The chain uses TRBV20-1 and TRBJ2-7, with 10 bases lining up with TRBD2. J lost 0 bases, V lost 5 bases, and 10 bases had no gene match. The CDR3 is 16 amino acids. Germline lookup yields CDR1 DFQATT and CDR2 SNEGSKA (reference sequence). The CDR3 coding sequence is TGCAGTGCTGGAGCCCAAAGCGGGAGGGCCTCCTACGAGCAGTACTTC. The encoded protein is CSAGAQSGRASYEQYF.

This chain connects TRBV4-1 to TRBJ2-7; TRBD1 might be the D (6 bases). Trimming stripped 1 base from V and 6 bases from J, with 16 bases between. CDR1 is MGHRA, CDR2 YSYEKL, per germline. The CDR3 totals 15 residues. CDR3 residues: CASSQGWGQLFEQYF. CDR3 DNA: TGCGCCAGCAGCCAAGGATGGGGACAACTTTTCGAGCAGTACTTC.

This clonotype was picked up a small number of times. This sequence joins TRBV6-5 and TRBJ2-7; D perhaps matches TRBD2 (5 bases). This CDR3 contains 12 residues. The V end lost 4 bases, the J end lost 7 bases, and 11 bases lay between the germline ends. Germline lookup yields CDR1 MNHEY and CDR2 SVGAGI. CDR3 sequence: CASSFSPGEQYF. The CDR3 nucleotides are TGTGCCAGCAGTTTCAGCCCGGGGGAGCAGTACTTC.

The chain couples TRBV3-1 to TRBJ2-5; 7 bases are a match to TRBD2. CDR3 length: 16 amino acids. Germline-derived CDR1 and CDR2 are LGHDT and YNNKEL (reference sequence). V lost 1 base to trimming and J lost 2 bases; unmatched junction nucleotides: 7. The CDR3 protein is CASSQGSSGFQETQYF. CDR3 sequence (DNA): TGTGCCAGCAGCCAAGGAAGTAGCGGGTTTCAAGAGACCCAGTACTTC.

This clonotype was seen more than once but under ten times. The V call is TRBV6-5, the J call TRBJ2-7, with a possible D match to TRBD2 (5 bases). CDR3 length: 15 residues. The germline V gene encodes CDR1 MNHEY and CDR2 SVGAGI. V was pared by 2 bases and J by 3 bases, with 14 bases between. DNA for the CDR3: TGTGCCAGCAGTTACAGGACTCTTCCCTACTACGAGCAGTACTTC. Protein product: CASSYRTLPYYEQYF.

This clonotype was seen only a few times. J is TRBJ1-4 and V is TRBV6-1; 8 bases line up with TRBD1. Germline lookup yields CDR1 MNHNS and CDR2 SASEGT. This CDR3 is built from 14 residues. Trimming removed 6 bases from V and 7 bases from J; junction bases left unmatched: 7. Written as DNA, the CDR3 is TGTGCCAGCAGGCCGGACAGGGTGGGTGAAAAACTGTTTTTT. Its translation is CASRPDRVGEKLFF.

This clonotype was detected many times. This chain links TRBV20-1 with TRBJ2-5; TRBD1 agrees at 7 bases. This CDR3 comprises 15 residues. The germline V gene has CDR1 DFQATT and CDR2 SNEGSKA (reference sequence). With 2 bases clipped from V and 5 bases from J, the junction kept 11 bases outside the gene matches. For the CDR3, the DNA is TGCAGTGCTAGAAGCCCAAGGGGGCGACTTGAGACCCAGTACTTC. Protein: CSARSPRGRLETQYF.